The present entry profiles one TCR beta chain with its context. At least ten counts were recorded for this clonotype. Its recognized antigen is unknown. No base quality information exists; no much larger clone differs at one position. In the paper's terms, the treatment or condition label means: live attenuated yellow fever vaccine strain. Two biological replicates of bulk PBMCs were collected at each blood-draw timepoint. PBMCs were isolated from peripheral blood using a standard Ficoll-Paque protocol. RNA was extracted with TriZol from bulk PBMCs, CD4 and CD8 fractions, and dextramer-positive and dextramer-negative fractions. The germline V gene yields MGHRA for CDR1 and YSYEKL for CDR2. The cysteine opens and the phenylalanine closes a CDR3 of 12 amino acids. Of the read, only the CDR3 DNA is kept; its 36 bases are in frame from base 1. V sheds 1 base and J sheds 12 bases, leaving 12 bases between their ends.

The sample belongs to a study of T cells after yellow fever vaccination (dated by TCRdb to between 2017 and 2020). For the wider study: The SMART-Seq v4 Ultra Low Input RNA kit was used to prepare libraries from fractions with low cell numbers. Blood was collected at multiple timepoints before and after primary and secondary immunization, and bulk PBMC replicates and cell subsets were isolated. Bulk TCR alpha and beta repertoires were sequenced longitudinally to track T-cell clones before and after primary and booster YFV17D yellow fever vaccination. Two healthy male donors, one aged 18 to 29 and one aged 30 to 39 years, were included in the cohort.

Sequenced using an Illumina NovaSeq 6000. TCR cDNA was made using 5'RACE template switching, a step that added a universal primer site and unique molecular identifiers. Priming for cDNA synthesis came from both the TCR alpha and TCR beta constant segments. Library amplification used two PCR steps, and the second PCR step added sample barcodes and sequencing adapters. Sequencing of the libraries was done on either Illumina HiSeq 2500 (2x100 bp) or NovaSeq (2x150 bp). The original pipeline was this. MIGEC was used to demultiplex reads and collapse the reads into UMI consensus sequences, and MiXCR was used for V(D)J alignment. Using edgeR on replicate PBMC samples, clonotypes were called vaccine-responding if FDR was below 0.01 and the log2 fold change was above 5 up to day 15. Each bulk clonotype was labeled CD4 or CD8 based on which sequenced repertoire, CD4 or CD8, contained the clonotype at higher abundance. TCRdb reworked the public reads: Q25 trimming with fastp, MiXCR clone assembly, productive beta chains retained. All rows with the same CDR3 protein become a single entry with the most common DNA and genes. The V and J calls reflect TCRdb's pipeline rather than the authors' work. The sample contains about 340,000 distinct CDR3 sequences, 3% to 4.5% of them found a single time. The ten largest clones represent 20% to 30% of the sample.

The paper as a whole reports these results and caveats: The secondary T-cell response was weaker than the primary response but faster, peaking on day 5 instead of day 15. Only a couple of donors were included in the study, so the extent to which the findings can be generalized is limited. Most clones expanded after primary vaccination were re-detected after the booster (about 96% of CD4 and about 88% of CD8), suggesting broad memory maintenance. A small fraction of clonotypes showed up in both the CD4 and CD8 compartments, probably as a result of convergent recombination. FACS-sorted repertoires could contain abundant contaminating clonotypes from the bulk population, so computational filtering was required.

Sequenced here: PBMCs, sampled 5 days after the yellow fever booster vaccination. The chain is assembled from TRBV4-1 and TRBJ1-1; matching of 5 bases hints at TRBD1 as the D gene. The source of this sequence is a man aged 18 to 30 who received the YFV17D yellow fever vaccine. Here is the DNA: TGCGCCAGCAGCCAAGGGGGGGTAAAGCCTTTCTTT. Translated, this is CASSQGGVKPFF.